The 23 T cell receptor beta chains below come from one sample, sequenced in a study of control samples from healthy donors and cancer patients. TCRdb keeps only in-frame clones here, not all; method: immunoSEQ multiplex PCR. The sample lists approximately 150,000 clones; 80% to 95% were seen once. Sequenced material: blood. Every receptor here comes from a woman in her forties in good health.

The chain uses TRBV3-1 (or the pseudogene TRBV3-2) and TRBJ2-7; 9 nucleotides agree with TRBD1. Germline V gene lookup returns CDR1 LGHDT and CDR2 YNNKEL (reference sequence). The CDR3 extends over 15 amino acids. J gave up 2 bases and V 2 bases, and 4 bases lay outside the gene matches. CDR3 nucleotides: TGTGCCAGCAGCCAATCGGGACAGGGAACCTACGAGCAGTACTTC. It specifies CASSQSGQGTYEQYF.

This chain joins TRBV6-5 and TRBJ2-3; 7 nucleotides align to TRBD2. Germline CDR1 and CDR2: MNHEY and SVGAGI. This CDR3 comprises 14 residues. V was clipped by 8 bases and J by 4 bases; unmatched bases: 9. The CDR3 nucleotides read TGTGCCAGCCAGTGGGTGGGGGGGTCAGATACGCAGTATTTT. It is translated as CASQWVGGSDTQYF.

This chain links TRBV15 with TRBJ1-1, with D unresolved. The CDR3 is 13 residues long. Deletions cut 4 bases from V and 0 bases from J, with 6 bases between. Germline CDR1 LNHNV, CDR2 YYDKDF (reference sequence). The CDR3 sequence is CATSNLMNTEAFF. CDR3 sequence (DNA): TGTGCCACCAGCAATCTAATGAACACTGAAGCTTTCTTT.

CDR3 sequence: CASSQVGQVSEQYF. CDR3 nucleotides: TGCGCCAGCAGCCAAGTAGGACAGGTGAGCGAGCAGTACTTC. The chain is built from TRBV4-1 and TRBJ2-7; 7 positions match TRBD1. V dropped 1 base and J dropped 6; count of bases not matched to a gene: 6. Germline CDR1 reads MGHRA; CDR2 reads YSYEKL. This CDR3 is built from 14 residues.

This CDR3 is CASSLPGQGYWNTEAFF. In DNA form, the CDR3 reads TGCGCCAGCAGCTTGCCGGGACAGGGGTATTGGAACACTGAAGCTTTCTTT. The rearrangement uses TRBV5-1 and TRBJ1-1; 10 nucleotides align to TRBD1. The germline gives CDR1 SGHRS, CDR2 YFSETQ. Trimming at V came to 1 base and at J to 1 base, leaving 7 bases not matched to a gene. CDR3 length equals 17 residues.

The J gene is TRBJ2-5, the V gene TRBV12-5; TRBD2 matches at 11 bases. The length of the CDR3 is 16 residues. The V segment lost 5 bases and the J segment 5 bases; nucleotides outside the gene matches: 10. The germline CDR1 and CDR2 sequences are LGHNT and FRNRAP. The CDR3 sequence: CASGPGASGGSETQYF. Here the CDR3 DNA reads TGTGCTAGTGGTCCTGGGGCTAGCGGGGGGTCGGAGACCCAGTACTTC.

This chain uses TRBV28 with TRBJ1-2; D gene uncertain. Trimming stripped 3 bases from V and 1 base from J, with 12 bases between. CDR1 and CDR2 from the germline V gene are MDHEN and SYDVKM. There are 15 residues in the CDR3. CDR3 in amino acids: CASSFPTGVNYGYTF. The CDR3 DNA reads as TGTGCCAGCAGTTTCCCAACCGGGGTTAACTATGGCTACACCTTC.

The chain combines TRBV6-5 with TRBJ2-1, with 7 positions matching TRBD1. The germline V gene has CDR1 MNHEY and CDR2 SVGAGI. This CDR3 contains 14 residues. The J segment lost 7 bases and the V segment lost 4 bases, leaving 7 bases of the junction unmatched. CDR3 DNA sequence: TGTGCCAGCAGTTTAGGTTGGGGACAGAATGAGCAGTTCTTC. Its translation: CASSLGWGQNEQFF.

The sample holds one count of this clone. The rearrangement links TRBV5-1 to TRBJ1-3, with D maybe TRBD1 (6 bases). Per germline, CDR1 SGHRS and CDR2 YFSETQ. This CDR3 has 16 amino acids. Between the trimmed V and J ends, which lost 4 bases and 0 bases, there was a span of 14 bases. The CDR3 protein is CASSPLTGDSGNTIYF. The CDR3 DNA reads as TGCGCCAGCAGCCCGTTGACAGGCGACTCTGGAAACACCATATATTTT.

This clone has a single count. The chain recombines TRBV11-2 with TRBJ2-3, with 8 bases matching TRBD2. V lost 7 bases, J lost 5 bases, and 2 bases stayed unmatched. Germline V lookup: CDR1 SGHAT, CDR2 FQNNGV. The CDR3 is made up of 12 amino acids. The CDR3 coding sequence is TGTGCCAGCACCGCGGGGGGAGATACGCAGTATTTT. This codes for CASTAGGDTQYF.

V gene TRBV10-1 combines with J gene TRBJ2-4; 7 positions match TRBD1. This CDR3 is 14 amino acids long. Germline V gene data show CDR1 as WNHNN and CDR2 as SYGVQD (reference sequence). Trimming at V came to 2 bases and at J to 7 bases, leaving 5 bases not matched to a gene. CDR3: CASSEQTGRNIQYF. The CDR3 bases are TGCGCCAGCAGTGAGCAGACAGGGCGTAACATTCAGTACTTC.

This clone occurred once. The J gene is TRBJ1-2, the V gene TRBV14, with D uncertain. Germline lookup yields CDR1 SGHDN and CDR2 FVKESK. The CDR3 runs 13 residues. V gave up 4 bases and J gave up 3 bases, with 9 bases separating them. This CDR3 reads CASSPSGDYGYTF. DNA for the CDR3: TGTGCCAGCAGCCCCAGCGGGGACTATGGCTACACCTTC.

V is TRBV6-5 and J is TRBJ1-5, with TRBD1 identical over 7 bases. The germline gives CDR1 MNHEY, CDR2 SVGAGI. The CDR3 runs 13 residues. Losses at the gene ends were 10 bases for V and 2 bases for J; bases not matched to a gene: 5. CDR3 sequence reads: CATRGTGNQPQHF. For the CDR3, the DNA is TGTGCCACCCGGGGGACAGGCAATCAGCCCCAGCATTTT.

This chain joins TRBV4-1 and TRBJ2-5; 9 bases align to TRBD1. Per germline, CDR1 MGHRA and CDR2 YSYEKL. V was pared by 3 bases and J by 4 bases, with 6 bases of the junction left unmatched. CDR3 length: 15 amino acids. CDR3 coding DNA: TGCGCCAGCAGCCACCGGGACAGGGTTGGAGAGACCCAGTACTTC. It translates to CASSHRDRVGETQYF.

The chain employs TRBV10-2 and TRBJ1-1; possibly TRBD1 for D (6 bases). With 3 bases removed from V and 4 bases from J, the gap between germline ends came to 9 bases. Germline-derived CDR1 and CDR2 are WSHSY and SAAADI. The CDR3 loop spans 13 amino acids. As DNA, the CDR3 is TGCGCCAGCAGTGAACAGGGTACCACTGAAGCTTTCTTT. Its translation is CASSEQGTTEAFF.

The J gene is TRBJ2-1, the V gene TRBV4-2; a weak D match, TRBD2 (6 bases). Germline V gene lookup returns CDR1 LGHNA and CDR2 YNFKEQ. The CDR3 totals 16 residues. Trimming took 0 bases from V and 4 from J, leaving 13 bases between them. CDR3 in DNA: TGTGCCAGCAGCCAAGATCGCATCGGGGGTTACAATGAGCAGTTCTTC. This codes for CASSQDRIGGYNEQFF.

The chain combines TRBV5-5 with TRBJ2-6; no firm D call. The CDR3 extends over 14 amino acids. Germline lookup yields CDR1 SGHKS and CDR2 YYEKEE (reference sequence). Trimming removed 7 bases from V and 2 bases from J, with 10 bases in between. The CDR3 sequence: CASSDLAGANVLTF. Here the CDR3 DNA reads TGTGCCAGCTCCGACCTGGCTGGGGCCAACGTCCTGACTTTC.

J is TRBJ2-7 and V is TRBV6-5; D is unclear. Germline CDR1 and CDR2: MNHEY and SVGAGI. The CDR3 has 15 residues. V was shortened by 0 bases and J by 3 bases, with 12 bases between the two germline ends. The CDR3 DNA follows: TGTGCCAGCAGTTACTCTCAGTCTAGGGTCTACGAGCAGTACTTC. Protein sequence: CASSYSQSRVYEQYF.

V is TRBV5-4 and J is TRBJ2-6, with D possibly matching TRBD2 (6 bases). V lost 5 bases to trimming and J lost 4 bases, with 10 bases between them. This CDR3 is built from 14 residues. Germline CDR1 reads SGHNT; CDR2 reads YYREEE (reference sequence). The DNA for the CDR3 is TGTGCCAGCAGTCGGGAGCAAGGGGCCAACGTCCTGACTTTC. This gives the protein CASSREQGANVLTF.

This clone came up once. The J gene is TRBJ2-7, the V gene TRBV2, with a weak D call TRBD1 (6 bases). The CDR3 is 16 amino acids. The germline V and J ends were trimmed by 1 base and 6 bases, with 19 bases remaining between them. CDR1 is SNHLY and CDR2 is FYNNEI in the germline V gene. The CDR3 bases are TGTGCCAGCAGTGAAGATCCTAAGACAGGAGACCCCGAGCAGTACTTC. As protein: CASSEDPKTGDPEQYF.

V gene TRBV6-1 combines with J gene TRBJ1-1, with D maybe TRBD1 (5 bases). Germline CDR1 reads MNHNS; CDR2 reads SASEGT. The ends were cut back, 2 bases at V and 6 bases at J, with 16 bases in the middle. This CDR3 contains 15 residues. Here the CDR3 reads CASSERGTKGPEAFF. CDR3 coding DNA: TGTGCCAGCAGTGAAAGGGGTACCAAGGGACCTGAAGCTTTCTTT.

This chain uses TRBV19 with TRBJ2-7; D unresolved. The CDR3 contains 11 residues. Trimming stripped 4 bases from V and 6 bases from J, with 7 bases between. From germline, CDR1 is LNHDA and CDR2 SQIVND (reference sequence). The CDR3 is CASSNLGEQYF. The DNA of the CDR3 is TGTGCCAGTAGTAACCTTGGCGAGCAGTACTTC.

This chain uses TRBV27 with TRBJ2-1; 11 bases fit TRBD2. The CDR3 length is 15 residues. The germline CDR1 and CDR2 sequences are MNHEY and SMNVEV (reference sequence). After removal of 3 bases from V and 10 bases from J, the junction contained 8 bases not matched to a gene. The CDR3 protein is CASSFVSGGAEEQFF. CDR3 DNA sequence: TGTGCCAGCAGTTTTGTTAGCGGGGGGGCTGAGGAGCAGTTCTTC.